This T cell receptor (beta chain) was identified in a study of blood T cells in healthy people across ages. This clonotype has just a few counts. No antigen is known for it. Using a J-beta primer mix together with a sample-barcoded 5' primer, a second PCR was run for 7 to 11 cycles. TCRdb reprocessed the 5' RACE reads with MiXCR, giving one entry per CDR3 protein. The sample holds about 1.6 million distinct CDR3 sequences, about 31% seen once. The study recruited healthy Caucasian donors from Russia who were aged about 6 to 95. Whole-study findings and limits: Shifts in expanded clonotypes may have been confounded by donor CMV status, which was unknown. As age increased, TCR beta diversity per million T cells fell in a roughly linear fashion.

Germline loops: CDR1 SGHTA, CDR2 FQGNSA. The V and J ends lost 3 bases and 5 bases, in that order; junction bases with no gene match: 8. The CDR3 runs to 17 residues. The clonotype comes from a woman aged 25 to 39 in good health. The chain employs TRBV7-2 and TRBJ2-3; 13 bases line up with TRBD2. The material sequenced was blood. CDR3 sequence reads: CASSLTTSGGARDTQYF. CDR3 nucleotide sequence: TGTGCCAGCAGCTTGACCACTAGCGGGGGGGCAAGAGATACGCAGTATTTT.